The rows below give T cell receptor beta chains drawn from one sample of a study of post-analysis software for immune sequencing data. TCRdb reprocessed the PCR reads with MiXCR, giving one entry per CDR3 protein. The profile shows about 810,000 distinct CDR3 sequences, roughly half of them singletons. Specimen: blood. The receptors stem from a girl aged 10-17 years with multiple sclerosis. Each CDR3 is given with its conserved first and last residue.

J | V | CDR3
TRBJ2-5 | TRBV10-3 | CASSVGIQETQYF
TRBJ2-1 | TRBV20-1 | CSASDHRGYEQFF
TRBJ1-6 | TRBV20-1 | CSARDLGTGMDSPLHF
TRBJ2-6 | TRBV14 | CASSPGLGVVGNSGANVLTF
TRBJ2-3 | TRBV5-1 | CASSLGLLGDTQYF
TRBJ2-5 | TRBV7-2 | CASSLAGTGRYF
TRBJ2-7 | TRBV29-1 | CSVNPSDISYEQYF
TRBJ2-7 | TRBV29-1 | CSIAIGTALYEQYF
TRBJ2-1 | TRBV7-9 | CASSQGSDNEQFF
TRBJ1-2 | TRBV4-1 | CASSQPGQGKGYTF
TRBJ2-1 | TRBV20-1 | CSARDLLAGGWFF
TRBJ2-7 | TRBV29-1 | CSVITEPYEQYF
TRBJ2-5 | TRBV5-1 | CASSYLADQETQYF
TRBJ2-5 | TRBV25-1 | CARYPRTSEETQYF
TRBJ2-3 | TRBV20-1 | CSATGFLNRDTQYF
TRBJ2-5 | TRBV7-2 | CASSLLWVAQETQYF
TRBJ1-2 | TRBV20-1 | CSASRTGNYGYTF
- | TRBV6-1 | CASSSDWGRQTQYF
TRBJ1-2 | TRBV5-1 | CASSLDSGGGYTF
TRBJ1-5 | TRBV27 | CASSPSQGYSNQPQHF
TRBJ2-7 | TRBV7-8 | CASSLAEGYEQYF
TRBJ2-1 | TRBV5-1 | CASSTGMQVSYNEQFF
TRBJ2-1 | TRBV12-3/TRBV12-4 | CASNLRRGGNEQFF
TRBJ1-2 | TRBV2 | CASSKDRAPLDGYTF
TRBJ2-7 | TRBV29-1 | CSVYNRVGEQYF
TRBJ2-7 | TRBV6-2/TRBV6-3 | CASSKRETDEQYF
TRBJ2-3 | TRBV12-3/TRBV12-4 | CASSLSDRTSDFTDTQYF
TRBJ2-3 | TRBV7-9 | CASSRRQGSDTQYF
TRBJ2-7 | TRBV6-6 | CASSYGGGQGPYEQYF